These 2 T cell receptor beta chains came from one sample sequenced in a study of blood T cell repertoires in COVID-19. Using immunoSEQ multiplex PCR, the repertoire was profiled, and TCRdb retains in-frame clones only, with some absent. Seen here are about 260,000 clones, roughly four fifths observed once, and the top ten hold under 4.5%. The specimen sequenced was PBMCs or T cells enriched from blood (not recorded which). The receptors shown here come from a man aged 25 to 40 with acute COVID-19.

The chain recombines TRBV30 with TRBJ1-3, with D tentatively TRBD1 (5 bases). V lost 0 bases and J 0 bases, leaving 12 bases between the germline ends. Germline V gene lookup returns CDR1 GTSNPN and CDR2 SVGIG (reference sequence). The CDR3 is 16 residues long. The CDR3 region is CAWSVLRGNSGNTIYF. The DNA of the CDR3 is TGTGCCTGGAGTGTACTAAGGGGCAACTCTGGAAACACCATATATTTT.

The rearrangement links TRBV6-2 or TRBV6-3 to TRBJ1-4, with 11 bases lining up with TRBD1. Trimming removed 4 bases from V and 2 bases from J; junction bases left unmatched: 12. The CDR3 is 19 amino acids. Germline values: CDR1 MNHEY, CDR2 SVGEGT. The CDR3, as DNA: TGTGCCAGCAGTTCCGGACAGGGGGCTTATGGATTGACTAATGAAAAACTGTTTTTT. It translates to CASSSGQGAYGLTNEKLFF.